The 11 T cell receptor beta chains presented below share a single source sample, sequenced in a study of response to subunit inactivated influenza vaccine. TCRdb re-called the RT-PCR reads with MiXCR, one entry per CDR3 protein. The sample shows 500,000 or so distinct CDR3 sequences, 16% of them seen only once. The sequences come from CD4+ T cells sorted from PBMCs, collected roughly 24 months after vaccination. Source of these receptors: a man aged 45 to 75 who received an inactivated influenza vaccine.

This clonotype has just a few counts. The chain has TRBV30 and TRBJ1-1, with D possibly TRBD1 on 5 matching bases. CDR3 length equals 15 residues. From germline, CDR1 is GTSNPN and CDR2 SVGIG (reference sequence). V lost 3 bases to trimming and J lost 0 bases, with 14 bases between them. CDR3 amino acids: CAWRSPPGVNTEAFF. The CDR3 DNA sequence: TGTGCCTGGAGATCCCCACCGGGGGTGAACACTGAAGCTTTCTTT.

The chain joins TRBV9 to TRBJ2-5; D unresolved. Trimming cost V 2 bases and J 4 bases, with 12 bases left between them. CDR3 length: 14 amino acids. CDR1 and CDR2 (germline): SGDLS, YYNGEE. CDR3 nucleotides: TGTGCCAGCAGCGTCGGACCTAATCGAGAGACCCAGTACTTC. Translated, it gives CASSVGPNRETQYF.

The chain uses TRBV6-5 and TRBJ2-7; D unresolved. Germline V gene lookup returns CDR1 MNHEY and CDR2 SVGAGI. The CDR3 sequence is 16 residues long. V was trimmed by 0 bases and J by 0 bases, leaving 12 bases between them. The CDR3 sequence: CASSYSWDRSSYEQYF. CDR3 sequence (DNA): TGTGCCAGCAGTTACTCGTGGGATAGGAGCTCCTACGAGCAGTACTTC.

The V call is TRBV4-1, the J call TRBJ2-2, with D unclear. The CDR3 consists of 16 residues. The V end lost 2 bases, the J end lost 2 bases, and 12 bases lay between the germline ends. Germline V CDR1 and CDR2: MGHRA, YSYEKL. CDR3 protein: CASSQSWPDNTGELFF. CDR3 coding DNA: TGCGCCAGCAGCCAATCCTGGCCCGATAACACCGGGGAGCTGTTTTTT.

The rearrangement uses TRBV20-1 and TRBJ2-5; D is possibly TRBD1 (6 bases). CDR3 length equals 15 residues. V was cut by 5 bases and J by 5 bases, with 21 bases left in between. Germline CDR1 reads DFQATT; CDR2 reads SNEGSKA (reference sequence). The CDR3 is CSAGGTRGRGETQYF. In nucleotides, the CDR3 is TGCAGTGCTGGGGGAACCAGGGGTCGGGGTGAGACCCAGTACTTC.

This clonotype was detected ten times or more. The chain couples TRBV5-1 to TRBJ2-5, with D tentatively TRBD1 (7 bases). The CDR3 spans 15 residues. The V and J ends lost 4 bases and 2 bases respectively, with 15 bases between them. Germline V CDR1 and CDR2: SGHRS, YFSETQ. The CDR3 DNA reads TGCGCCAGCAGCCCCACGACAGGGAGGCAAGAGACCCAGTACTTC. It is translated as CASSPTTGRQETQYF.

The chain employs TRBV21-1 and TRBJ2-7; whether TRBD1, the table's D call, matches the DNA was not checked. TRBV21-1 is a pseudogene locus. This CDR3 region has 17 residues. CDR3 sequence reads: CASSWNPLRDRVYEQYF. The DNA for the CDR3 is TGTGCCAGCAGTTGGAATCCGCTCCGGGACAGGGTCTACGAGCAGTACTTC.

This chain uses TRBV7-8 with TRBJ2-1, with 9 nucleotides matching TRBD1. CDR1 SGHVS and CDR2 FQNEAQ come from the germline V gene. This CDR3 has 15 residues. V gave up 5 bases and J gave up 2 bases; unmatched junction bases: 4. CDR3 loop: CASSRTGDTYNEQFF. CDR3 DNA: TGTGCCAGCAGCCGGACAGGGGATACCTACAATGAGCAGTTCTTC.

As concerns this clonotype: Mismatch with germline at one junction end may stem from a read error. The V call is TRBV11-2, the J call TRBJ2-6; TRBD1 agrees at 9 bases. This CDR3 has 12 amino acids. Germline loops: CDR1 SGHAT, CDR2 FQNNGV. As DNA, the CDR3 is TGTGCCAGCAGCTCGATGGGGACAGGGAAAAATTTC. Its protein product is CASSSMGTGKNF.

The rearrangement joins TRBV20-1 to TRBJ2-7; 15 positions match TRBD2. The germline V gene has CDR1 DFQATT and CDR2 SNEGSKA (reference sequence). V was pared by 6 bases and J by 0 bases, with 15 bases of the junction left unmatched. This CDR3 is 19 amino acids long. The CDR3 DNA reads TGCAGTGCGCTTTCTCCCGGGACTAGCGGGAGGACTAGCTCCTACGAGCAGTACTTC. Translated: CSALSPGTSGRTSSYEQYF.

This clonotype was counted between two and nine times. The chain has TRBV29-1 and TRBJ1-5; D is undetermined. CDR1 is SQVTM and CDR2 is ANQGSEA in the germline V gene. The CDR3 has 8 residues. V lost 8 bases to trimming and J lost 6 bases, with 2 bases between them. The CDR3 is CSPQPQHF. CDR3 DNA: TGCAGCCCTCAGCCCCAGCATTTT.